What follows are 10 T cell receptor beta chains derived from one specimen sequenced in a study of T-cell reconstitution after alpha-beta-depleted transplantation in children. Preparation of the TCRbeta library used unique molecular identifiers. TCRdb redid the calling of the PCR reads with MiXCR, one entry per CDR3 protein. The sample includes 200,000 to 250,000 distinct CDR3 sequences, roughly 8% of them seen just once. The sample in question was PBMCs, mostly from graft donor cells, obtained 180 days after TCRalphabeta/CD19-depleted stem cell transplant. The receptors originated from a male patient younger than 18 who had a stem cell transplant for acute lymphoblastic leukemia, so the T cells may come from the graft donor.

The sample holds many counts of this clonotype. The chain links TRBV7-8 to TRBJ2-5, with 12 bases matching TRBD2. Germline V lookup: CDR1 SGHVS, CDR2 FQNEAQ. CDR3 length: 20 amino acids. Trimming cost V 1 base and J 4 bases; bases outside gene matches: 16. The DNA for the CDR3 is TGTGCCAGCAGCTTAGTACCACCTTATAGGCTAGCGGGAGGGAGAGAGACCCAGTACTTC. Its translation is CASSLVPPYRLAGGRETQYF. The whole variable domain, filled in from reference TRBV7-8 and TRBJ2-5, reads GAGVSQSPRYKVAKRGQDVALRCDPISGHVSLFWYQQALGQGPEFLTYFQNEAQLDKSGLPSDRFFAERPEGSVSTLKIQRTQQEDSAVYLCASSLVPPYRLAGGRETQYFGPGTRLLVL.

This clonotype was detected many times. DNA of the CDR3: TGTGCCAGCAGCCCTCAGGGGGAGTCGAGCGAGCAGTACTTC. As protein: CASSPQGESSEQYF. The rearrangement uses TRBV11-2 and TRBJ2-7; 7 positions match TRBD1. Germline CDR1 reads SGHAT; CDR2 reads FQNNGV. The CDR3 has 14 amino acids. J gave up 6 bases and V 5 bases, and 10 bases lay outside the gene matches.

Many counts were recorded for this clonotype. The chain uses TRBV2 and TRBJ2-5; D is possibly TRBD1 (7 bases). Germline V gene lookup returns CDR1 SNHLY and CDR2 FYNNEI. V was cut by 8 bases and J by 4 bases, with 11 bases left in between. The length of the CDR3 is 12 residues. CDR3 DNA sequence: TGTGCCAGCTCCCAGGGGGGAGAGACCCAGTACTTC. This codes for CASSQGGETQYF.

This clonotype was detected ten times or more. The chain recombines TRBV5-1 with TRBJ2-4; D is undetermined. This CDR3 has 15 amino acids. The ends were cut back, 0 bases at V and 1 base at J, with 8 bases in the middle. Germline CDR1 reads SGHRS; CDR2 reads YFSETQ. CDR3 in amino acids: CASSLEFTAKNIQYF. DNA of the CDR3: TGCGCCAGCAGCTTGGAGTTTACGGCCAAAAACATTCAGTACTTC.

This clonotype was detected many times. The CDR3 loop reads CASTAGTFNNEQFF. The CDR3, as DNA: TGTGCCAGCACTGCCGGGACTTTCAACAATGAGCAGTTCTTC. The chain employs TRBV6-1 and TRBJ2-1; the D gene is possibly TRBD2 (6 bases). The CDR3 runs 14 residues. CDR1 and CDR2 (germline): MNHNS, SASEGT. V lost 7 bases and J 5 bases, leaving 15 bases between the germline ends.

This chain connects TRBV6-5 to TRBJ1-1; no clear D gene. The germline V gene encodes CDR1 MNHEY and CDR2 SVGAGI. This CDR3 contains 14 residues. The V end lost 2 bases, the J end lost 3 bases, and 10 bases lay between the germline ends. The chain's CDR3 is CASSYDVGHTEAFF. CDR3 nucleotide sequence: TGTGCCAGCAGTTACGACGTAGGTCACACTGAAGCTTTCTTT.

This clonotype was picked up many times. The chain has TRBV7-2 and TRBJ2-4; D is possibly TRBD2 (6 bases). The CDR3 is made up of 13 amino acids. CDR1 SGHTA and CDR2 FQGNSA come from the germline V gene. V dropped 5 bases and J dropped 8 bases, with 13 bases sitting between them. The CDR3 here is CASSPGRRHIQYF. CDR3 DNA sequence: TGTGCCAGCAGCCCCGGGAGACGGCACATTCAGTACTTC.

This clonotype has a count of ten or more. The chain couples TRBV9 to TRBJ1-2; weak D call: TRBD1 (5 bases). The CDR3 has 15 amino acids. Germline V gene sequence: CDR1 SGDLS, CDR2 YYNGEE. With 0 bases removed from V and 2 bases from J, the gap between germline ends came to 11 bases. The CDR3 sequence: CASSVAATANYGYTF. The CDR3 DNA is TGTGCCAGCAGCGTAGCTGCGACAGCCAACTATGGCTACACCTTC.

This clonotype was counted ten times or more. The chain employs TRBV12-5 and TRBJ2-5, with D perhaps TRBD2 (6 bases). V was clipped by 4 bases and J by 3 bases, with 15 bases between them. CDR1 is LGHNT, CDR2 FRNRAP, per germline. CDR3 length: 15 amino acids. CDR3 residues: CASGSLTSPEETQYF. The CDR3 DNA follows: TGTGCTAGTGGTTCCCTGACTAGTCCAGAAGAGACCCAGTACTTC.

This clonotype has ten or more counts. The V and J genes are TRBV2 and TRBJ2-7; 7 positions match TRBD2. J lost 5 bases, V lost 8 bases, and 24 bases had no gene match. The CDR3 spans 18 residues. From germline, CDR1 is SNHLY and CDR2 FYNNEI. The CDR3 loop is CASGGGSIIGRPLDEQYF. The CDR3 region has the DNA TGTGCCAGCGGAGGTGGGTCGATTATCGGGAGGCCCTTAGACGAGCAGTACTTC.